This is a list of T cell receptor beta chains from one sample in a study of siplizumab effects on memory and regulatory T cells. TCRdb's table, derived via immunoSEQ multiplex PCR, lists solely in-frame clones and lacks some. The top ten clones hold roughly 6% of a sample with roughly 8,500 clones, 36% of them seen once. These receptors' antigens are unknown. The sample was CFSE-low (dividing) CD8+ T cells sorted from an allogeneic mixed lymphocyte reaction. These receptors were taken from a human donor in good health; the cells came from an allogeneic mixed lymphocyte reaction. Both conserved end residues are part of each CDR3. Each record gives: D gene, V gene, J gene, clone size, CDR3 protein, CDR3 DNA. The D gene is left open where the match is weak. Clone size is stated in some rows and not others, as once, few, many or a class when expanded.

-,TRBV29-1,TRBJ2-2,medium-sized,CSVAGAPNTGELFF,TGCAGCGTTGCGGGGGCCCCGAACACCGGGGAGCTGTTTTTT
-,TRBV7-7,TRBJ2-7,few,CASSHGSSYEQYF,TGTGCTAGCAGTCACGGATCCTCCTACGAGCAGTACTTC
-,TRBV29-1,TRBJ2-7,medium-sized,CSVEDEAGIGEQYF,TGCAGCGTTGAAGATGAGGCAGGGATCGGCGAGCAGTACTTC
TRBD1,TRBV27,TRBJ1-3,medium-sized,CASSSGGSGNTIYF,TGTGCCAGCAGTTCAGGGGGCTCTGGAAACACCATATATTTT
-,TRBV7-9,TRBJ2-3,-,CASSLYWGREDTQYF,TGTGCCAGCAGCTTATACTGGGGGCGCGAAGATACGCAGTATTTT
TRBD2,TRBV4-3,TRBJ2-3,few,CASSQGTSGTTDTQYF,TGCGCCAGCAGCCAAGGGACTAGCGGTACCACAGATACGCAGTATTTT
-,TRBV6-1,TRBJ2-7,few,CASSEWTGSYEQYF,TGTGCCAGCAGTGAGTGGACGGGCTCCTACGAGCAGTACTTC
TRBD2,TRBV27,TRBJ2-5,medium-sized,CASSLGASGQETQYF,TGTGCCAGCAGCCTCGGGGCTAGCGGCCAAGAGACCCAGTACTTC
-,TRBV6-5,TRBJ2-1,-,CASSYTYNEQFF,TGTGCCAGCAGTTACACCTACAATGAGCAGTTCTTC
TRBD1,TRBV4-3,TRBJ1-1,-,CASSQGQGAFF,TGCGCCAGCAGCCAGGGACAGGGGGCTTTCTTT
-,TRBV11-2,TRBJ1-2,medium-sized,CASSRGRDYSLVYGYTF,TGTGCCAGCAGCCGAGGTCGGGACTATAGCCTCGTCTATGGCTACACCTTC
-,TRBV29-1,TRBJ2-3,once,CSGFAAATTDTQYF,TGCAGCGGATTCGCGGCAGCCACCACAGATACGCAGTATTTT
TRBD1,TRBV2,TRBJ2-7,medium-sized,CASILSRDRDYEQYF,TGTGCCAGCATTCTCTCCCGTGACAGGGACTACGAGCAGTACTTC
-,TRBV7-2,TRBJ2-1,-,CASSLHRLPYNEQFF,TGTGCCAGCAGCTTACATCGTTTGCCCTACAATGAGCAGTTCTTC
-,TRBV5-1,TRBJ1-1,-,CASSLMGGQNTEAFF,TGCGCCAGCAGCCTGATGGGAGGACAGAACACTGAAGCTTTCTTT
-,TRBV30,TRBJ2-7,-,CAFRDNSYEQYF,TGTGCCTTTCGGGACAACTCCTACGAGCAGTACTTC
-,TRBV5-3,TRBJ2-3,-,CATRGNTQYF,TGTGCAACTCGGGGTAATACGCAGTATTTT
-,TRBV29-1,TRBJ1-2,medium-sized,CSVASENGYTF,TGCAGCGTTGCGTCGGAAAATGGCTACACCTTC
TRBD2,TRBV9,TRBJ2-2,-,CASRKKGGDYDTGELFF,TGTGCCAGCCGAAAAAAGGGTGGGGACTATGACACCGGGGAGCTGTTTTTT
-,TRBV6-5,TRBJ2-2,medium-sized,CASSYTTGPGELFF,TGTGCCAGCAGTTACACTACAGGTCCCGGGGAGCTGTTTTTT
-,TRBV19,TRBJ1-6,-,CASSTGHSYNSPLHF,TGTGCCAGTAGTACGGGACACTCCTATAATTCACCCCTCCACTTT
TRBD2,TRBV27,TRBJ2-6,-,CASSLWAGGGVPGANVLTF,TGTGCCAGCAGTTTATGGGCGGGGGGCGGCGTCCCAGGGGCCAACGTCCTGACTTTC
TRBD2,TRBV5-4,TRBJ2-7,-,CASSHGLAGGPSYEQYF,TGCGCCAGCAGCCACGGACTAGCGGGAGGGCCCTCCTACGAGCAGTACTTC
-,TRBV14,TRBJ2-3,medium-sized,CASSQLGGDTQYF,TGTGCCAGCAGCCAATTAGGGGGGGATACGCAGTATTTT
TRBD1,TRBV4-1,TRBJ2-7,-,CASSQGQGPLYEQYF,TGCGCCAGCAGCCAAGGACAGGGACCTCTCTACGAGCAGTACTTC
TRBD1,TRBV29-1,TRBJ2-7,-,CSGGTGWYEQYF,TGCAGCGGGGGGACAGGGTGGTACGAGCAGTACTTC
-,TRBV6-6,TRBJ2-1,few,CASGSSYNEQFF,TGTGCCAGCGGGAGCTCCTACAATGAGCAGTTCTTC
-,TRBV4-1,TRBJ2-4,medium-sized,CASSHQTVAKNIQYF,TGCGCCAGCAGCCACCAGACAGTAGCCAAAAACATTCAGTACTTC
-,TRBV28,TRBJ2-2,-,CASSLAWTGELFF,TGTGCCAGCAGTCTGGCGTGGACCGGGGAGCTGTTTTTT
-,TRBV29-1,TRBJ1-1,few,CSAVGGLNTEAFF,TGCAGCGCAGTCGGGGGACTTAACACTGAAGCTTTCTTT
TRBD2,TRBV6-5,TRBJ2-7,few,CASRSVTSAYEQYF,TGTGCCAGCAGATCCGTGACTAGCGCCTACGAGCAGTACTTC
-,TRBV5-5,TRBJ2-5,few,CASSLVVGRETQYF,TGTGCCAGCAGCTTGGTGGTGGGTCGGGAGACCCAGTACTTC
-,TRBV19,TRBJ1-3,medium-sized,CASQVYSGNTIYF,TGTGCCAGTCAGGTTTACTCTGGAAACACCATATATTTT
-,TRBV7-9,TRBJ1-1,-,CASSLGIAEAFF,TGTGCCAGCAGCTTAGGGATAGCTGAAGCTTTCTTT
-,TRBV29-1,TRBJ2-1,few,CSAVRRGSYNEQFF,TGCAGCGCCGTCCGGCGGGGCTCCTACAATGAGCAGTTCTTC
-,TRBV4-1,TRBJ1-2,-,CASSQGSIPTLYGYTF,TGCGCCAGCAGCCAAGGGTCTATCCCGACCCTCTATGGCTACACCTTC
-,TRBV29-1,TRBJ2-1,-,CSASLEHNEQFF,TGCAGCGCATCACTAGAACACAATGAGCAGTTCTTC
-,TRBV9,TRBJ1-2,-,CASSGSNYGYTF,TGTGCCAGCAGCGGTTCCAACTATGGCTACACCTTC
TRBD2,TRBV4-1,TRBJ2-1,-,CASSQEIRGGSMVF,TGCGCCAGCAGCCAAGAAATTAGAGGCGGGAGTATGGTCTTC
-,TRBV6-6,TRBJ1-5,-,CASSPRGGSQPQHF,TGTGCCAGCAGTCCACGGGGGGGGAGTCAGCCCCAGCATTTT
-,TRBV11-3,TRBJ1-5,medium-sized,CASSRRQRRNQPQHF,TGTGCCAGCAGCCGGAGACAGCGGCGGAATCAGCCCCAGCATTTT
TRBD1,TRBV7-2,TRBJ2-2,-,CASRGQGTTGELFF,TGTGCCAGCAGGGGACAGGGGACGACCGGGGAGCTGTTTTTT